Presented here are 16 T cell receptor beta chains from one specimen sequenced in a study of vaccination and CD4 T cells after COVID-19 (dated by TCRdb to between 2021 and 2024). Reading the label with the study, this specimen's treatment or condition is: approximately nine-day PBMC culture with coronavirus spike peptide pools or control peptides (ViraFEST assay). Antigen specificity for these receptors is unknown. The library came from PCR. Sequencing used an Illumina iSeq 100. DNA from cultured CD4+ T cells underwent TCR sequencing with the Oncomine TCR Beta short-read assay at the Johns Hopkins FTIC core. The public sequencing data were trimmed at Q25 with fastp and processed into clonotypes with MiXCR by TCRdb, which kept only in-frame beta chains. Every CDR3 protein is listed once, alongside the most common genes and DNA of its rows. Here the sample has 20,000 to 25,000 distinct CDR3 sequences; about 64% occur a single time. 15% to 20% of the sample rests with the top ten.

The material was CD4+ T cells from blood, cultured in vitro, obtained after SARS-CoV-2 vaccination. The receptor source for this set is a human donor who received a COVID-19 vaccine.

This chain uses TRBV27 with TRBJ2-2; D gene unclear. The length of the CDR3 is 16 residues. The V end lost 2 bases, the J end lost 1 base, and 11 bases lay between the germline ends. Looked up from germline, CDR1 is MNHEY and CDR2 is SMNVEV (reference sequence). CDR3 sequence reads: CASSLRQALNTGELFF. As DNA, the CDR3 is TGTGCCAGCAGTTTAAGGCAGGCACTGAACACCGGGGAGCTGTTTTTT.

The chain is built from TRBV7-6 and TRBJ2-2; D ambiguous. Germline V gene sequence: CDR1 SGHVS, CDR2 FNYEAQ. V was cut by 6 bases and J by 3 bases, with 5 bases left in between. CDR3 length equals 12 residues. Here the CDR3 DNA reads TGTGCCAGCAGTCATTACACCGGGGAGCTGTTTTTT. Its translation: CASSHYTGELFF.

Here the CDR3 DNA reads TGTGCCAGCAGACGGGACAGGGTGGGGGACAATCAGCCCCAGCATTTT. As protein: CASRRDRVGDNQPQHF. This sequence joins TRBV2 and TRBJ1-5, with TRBD1 matching over 9 bases. J lost 3 bases, V lost 6 bases, and 9 bases had no gene match. CDR1 is SNHLY and CDR2 is FYNNEI in the germline V gene. The CDR3 spans 16 residues.

The J gene is TRBJ2-7, the V gene TRBV18; the D gene is possibly TRBD2 (6 bases). Germline V gene data show CDR1 as KGHSH and CDR2 as LQKENI. Trimming shortened V by 3 bases and J by 6 bases, and 12 bases separated the two germline ends. There are 13 residues in the CDR3. This chain's CDR3 is CASSPPGGSEQYF. DNA of the CDR3: TGTGCCAGCTCACCTCCCGGGGGTAGCGAGCAGTACTTC.

The chain joins TRBV24-1 to TRBJ1-2, with 9 nucleotides matching TRBD1. The V segment lost 4 bases and the J segment 9 bases; nucleotides outside the gene matches: 5. Per the germline V gene, CDR1 is KGHDR and CDR2 is SFDVKD. CDR3 length equals 13 residues. This CDR3 is CATSDPGQGRYTF. The CDR3 DNA sequence: TGTGCCACCAGTGACCCAGGACAGGGGCGCTACACCTTC.

The rearrangement joins TRBV11-2 to TRBJ1-2; possibly TRBD1 for D (5 bases). Trimming shortened V by 5 bases and J by 2 bases, and 18 bases separated the two germline ends. The CDR3 is 16 amino acids. Germline assignment: CDR1 SGHAT and CDR2 FQNNGV. CDR3 loop: CASSGKGPLLNYGYTF. CDR3 sequence (DNA): TGTGCCAGCAGCGGAAAGGGGCCGCTCCTAAACTATGGCTACACCTTC.

The J gene is TRBJ1-5, the V gene TRBV20-1; no clear D gene. The CDR3 is 17 residues long. Germline CDR1 reads DFQATT; CDR2 reads SNEGSKA (reference sequence). Deletions cut 1 base from V and 0 bases from J, with 16 bases between. The chain's CDR3 is CSARGFIRANSNQPQHF. The CDR3 nucleotides read TGCAGTGCTAGAGGCTTTATCCGAGCCAATAGCAATCAGCCCCAGCATTTT.

The chain employs TRBV24-1 and TRBJ1-2, with D possibly being TRBD1 (6 bases). Germline V gene lookup returns CDR1 KGHDR and CDR2 SFDVKD. CDR3 size: 13 residues. Deletions cut 11 bases from V and 6 bases from J, with 18 bases between. Here the CDR3 DNA reads TGTGCCATCAGCCTGGCAGGGGAGGATGGCTACACCTTC. It encodes CAISLAGEDGYTF.

J is TRBJ2-3 and V is TRBV6-1; D is tentatively TRBD1 or TRBD2 (5 bases each). From germline, CDR1 is MNHNS and CDR2 SASEGT. CDR3 length: 14 amino acids. With 9 bases removed from V and 2 bases from J, the gap between germline ends came to 15 bases. CDR3 nucleotides: TGTGCCAGTAATCCGGGGCGCGACACAGATACGCAGTATTTT. It is translated as CASNPGRDTDTQYF.

This clonotype came up a few times. CDR3 sequence: CASSMGLAGGNTEAFF. The CDR3, as DNA: TGTGCCAGTAGTATGGGCCTTGCGGGAGGGAACACTGAAGCTTTCTTT. The J gene is TRBJ1-1, the V gene TRBV19, with no clear D. V was trimmed by 3 bases and J by 1 base, leaving 15 bases between them. CDR3 length equals 16 residues. Per germline, CDR1 LNHDA and CDR2 SQIVND (reference sequence).

The V and J genes are TRBV7-2 and TRBJ1-6; TRBD1 matches 8 bases. J lost 7 bases, V lost 5 bases, and 10 bases had no gene match. The germline V gene has CDR1 SGHTA and CDR2 FQGNSA. The CDR3 is made up of 16 amino acids. CDR3 in amino acids: CASSGWQGAGNSPLHF. In nucleotides, the CDR3 is TGTGCCAGCAGCGGGTGGCAGGGGGCGGGGAATTCACCCCTCCACTTT.

The chain carries TRBV15 and TRBJ1-2; a weak D match, TRBD1 (6 bases). CDR1 and CDR2 from the germline V gene are LNHNV and YYDKDF (reference sequence). The CDR3 sequence is 15 residues long. V dropped 0 bases and J dropped 7 bases, with 15 bases sitting between them. The CDR3 DNA follows: TGTGCCACCAGCAGAGATCCGCAGGGGCACGGTGGCTACACCTTC. It specifies CATSRDPQGHGGYTF.

This sequence joins TRBV6-1 and TRBJ2-2; D perhaps matches TRBD1 (5 bases). Trimming cost V 7 bases and J 7 bases, with 13 bases left between them. The CDR3 runs 13 residues. CDR1 is MNHNS, CDR2 SASEGT, per germline. The CDR3 spells CASKGPRGGELFF. CDR3 in DNA: TGTGCCAGCAAGGGCCCTAGGGGCGGGGAGCTGTTTTTT.

This clonotype was found once. This chain connects TRBV6-1 to TRBJ1-2, with a possible D match to TRBD1 (6 bases). The CDR3 is 13 amino acids. Between the trimmed V and J ends, which lost 9 bases and 6 bases, there was a span of 17 bases. Per germline, CDR1 MNHNS and CDR2 SASEGT. The CDR3 reads CASPDQQGDGYTF. CDR3 sequence (DNA): TGTGCCAGTCCAGACCAACAGGGAGATGGCTACACCTTC.

The V gene is TRBV7-9, the J gene TRBJ2-5; D remains unclear. The germline gives CDR1 SEHNR, CDR2 FQNEAQ (reference sequence). This CDR3 comprises 13 residues. The V end lost 2 bases, the J end lost 6 bases, and 10 bases lay between the germline ends. This CDR3 reads CASSLYGAKTQYF. The CDR3 DNA sequence: TGTGCCAGCAGCTTATACGGCGCGAAGACCCAGTACTTC.

This sequence joins TRBV15 and TRBJ1-3; D gene ambiguous. The CDR3 totals 13 residues. Trimming stripped 3 bases from V and 1 base from J, with 4 bases between. Germline V gives CDR1 LNHNV, CDR2 YYDKDF (reference sequence). In nucleotides, the CDR3 is TGTGCCACCAGCAGGTATTCTGGAAACACCATATATTTT. Its translation is CATSRYSGNTIYF. Combining the CDR3 with reference TRBV15 and TRBJ1-3 gives the whole variable domain DAMVIQNPRYQVTQFGKPVTLSCSQTLNHNVMYWYQQKSSQAPKLLFHYYDKDFNNEADTPDNFQSRRPNTSFCFLDIRSPGLGDTAMYLCATSRYSGNTIYFGEGSWLTVV.